Included here is one TCR beta chain sequence, with context. This record belongs to a study of identical twins. The germline gives CDR1 SGHRS, CDR2 YFSETQ. There are 17 residues in the CDR3. Trimming cost V 3 bases and J 2 bases; bases outside gene matches: 10. TCRdb ran MiXCR on the 5' RACE reads and lists one entry per CDR3 protein. Of about 660,000 distinct CDR3 sequences in the sample, over 8.5% were seen once. The same sample was also used in a study of yellow fever vaccine responses in identical twins.

V usage is TRBV5-1 and J usage is TRBJ2-2; TRBD1 agrees at 7 bases. This clonotype was obtained from a woman aged 18-35 years in good health. Sequenced input: PBMCs. CDR3 amino acids: CASSSRTGPLNTGELFF. DNA of the CDR3: TGCGCCAGCAGCTCCCGGACAGGCCCCCTTAACACCGGGGAGCTGTTTTTT.